This T cell receptor beta chain was identified in a study of Ad26.COV2.S vaccination and SARS-CoV-2 variants. The treatment was: about 20 received Ad26.COV2.S at low or high dose, single or two shots; a few received placebo; per-sample allocation not given. The samples date from day 63 after the first vaccine or placebo injection. Profiled with immunoSEQ multiplex PCR; TCRdb holds only in-frame clones, not every one. The repertoire holds approximately 300,000 clones, with 85% as singletons. CDR1 MNHEY and CDR2 SMNVEV come from the germline V gene (reference sequence). Between the trimmed V and J ends, which lost 3 bases and 4 bases, there was a span of 9 bases. The CDR3 has 13 amino acids.

The rearrangement links TRBV27 to TRBJ1-2; D may be TRBD1 (5 bases). The material sequenced was peripheral blood, taken in a trial of Ad26.COV2.S vaccine versus placebo. This TCR came from a person between 18 and 59 years old who received the Ad26.COV2.S COVID-19 vaccine or a placebo. The CDR3 sequence: CASSFDSGYGYTF. In DNA, the CDR3 is TGTGCCAGCAGTTTTGACAGCGGCTATGGCTACACCTTC.